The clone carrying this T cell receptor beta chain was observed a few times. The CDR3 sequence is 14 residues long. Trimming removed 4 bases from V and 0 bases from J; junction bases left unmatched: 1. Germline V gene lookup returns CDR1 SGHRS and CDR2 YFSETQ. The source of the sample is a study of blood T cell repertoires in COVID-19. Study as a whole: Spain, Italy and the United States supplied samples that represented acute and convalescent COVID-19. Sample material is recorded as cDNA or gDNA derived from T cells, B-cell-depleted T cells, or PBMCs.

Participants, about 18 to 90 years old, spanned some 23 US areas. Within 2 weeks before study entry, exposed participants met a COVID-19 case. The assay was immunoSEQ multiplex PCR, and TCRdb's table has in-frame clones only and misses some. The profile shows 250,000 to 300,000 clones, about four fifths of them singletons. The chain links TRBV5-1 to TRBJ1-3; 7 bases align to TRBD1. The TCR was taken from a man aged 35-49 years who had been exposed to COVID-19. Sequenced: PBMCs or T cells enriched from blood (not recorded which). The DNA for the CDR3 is TGCGCCAGCAGCCCAGGGGGCTCTGGAAACACCATATATTTT. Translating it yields CASSPGGSGNTIYF.